This T cell receptor (beta chain) was recorded in a study of shared clonotypes between healthy human individuals. Study as a whole: Per donor, CD8 memory used one plate, CD8 naive used two, CD4 memory used three and CD4 naive used three.

Generated by immunoSEQ multiplex PCR, the TCRdb table keeps only in-frame clones and is missing some. The sample lists 550,000 to 700,000 clones, around 73% occurring once. This CDR3 has 16 residues. Germline V lookup: CDR1 MNHEY, CDR2 SMNVEV (reference sequence). The ends were cut back, 5 bases at V and 0 bases at J, with 14 bases in the middle. This clone was seen more than once but under ten times. The TCR was taken from a woman aged 25 to 45 in good health. The sample comprised memory CD4+ T cells sorted from blood. The subset is: CD45RA-negative fraction. This chain uses TRBV27 with TRBJ2-1, with D unresolved. The CDR3 nucleotides are TGTGCCAGCAGTGGCCCCACTGTCGTCTCCTACAATGAGCAGTTCTTC. Its protein product is CASSGPTVVSYNEQFF.